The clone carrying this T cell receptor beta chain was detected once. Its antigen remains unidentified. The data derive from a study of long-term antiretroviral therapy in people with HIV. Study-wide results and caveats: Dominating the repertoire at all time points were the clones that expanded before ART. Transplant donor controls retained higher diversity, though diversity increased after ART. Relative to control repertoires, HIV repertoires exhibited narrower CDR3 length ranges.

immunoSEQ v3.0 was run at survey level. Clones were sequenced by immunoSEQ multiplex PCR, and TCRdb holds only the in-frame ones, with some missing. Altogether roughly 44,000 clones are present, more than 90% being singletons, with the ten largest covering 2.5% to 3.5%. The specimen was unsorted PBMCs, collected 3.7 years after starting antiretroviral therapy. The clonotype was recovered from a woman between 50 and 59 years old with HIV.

CDR3 region: CASSEAGQTEAFF. The CDR3 DNA is TGTGCCAGCAGTGAAGCCGGGCAGACTGAAGCTTTCTTT. The rearrangement uses TRBV2 and TRBJ1-1; D not certain. From germline, CDR1 is SNHLY and CDR2 FYNNEI. Deletions cut 0 bases from V and 5 bases from J, with 7 bases between. The length of the CDR3 is 13 residues.